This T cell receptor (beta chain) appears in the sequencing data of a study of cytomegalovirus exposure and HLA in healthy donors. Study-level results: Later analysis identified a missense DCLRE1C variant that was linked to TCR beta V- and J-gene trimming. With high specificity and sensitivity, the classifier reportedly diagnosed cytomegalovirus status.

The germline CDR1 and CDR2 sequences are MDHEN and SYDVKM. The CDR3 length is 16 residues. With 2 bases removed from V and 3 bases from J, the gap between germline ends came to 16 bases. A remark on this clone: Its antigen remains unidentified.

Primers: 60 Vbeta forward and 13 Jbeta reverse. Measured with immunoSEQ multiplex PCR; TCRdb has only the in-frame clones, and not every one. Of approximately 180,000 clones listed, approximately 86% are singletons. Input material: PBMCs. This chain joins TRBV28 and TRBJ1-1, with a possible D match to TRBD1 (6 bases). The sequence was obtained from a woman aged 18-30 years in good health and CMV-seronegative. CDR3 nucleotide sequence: TGTGCCAGCAGTTTACTAGTGGGCAGGGGCTACACTGAAGCTTTCTTT. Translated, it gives CASSLLVGRGYTEAFF. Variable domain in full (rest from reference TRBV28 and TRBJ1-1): DVKVTQSSRYLVKRTGEKVFLECVQDMDHENMFWYRQDPGLGLRLIYFSYDVKMKEKGDIPEGYSVSREKKERFSLILESASTNQTSMYLCASSLLVGRGYTEAFFGQGTRLTVV.